Sequencing of this TCR beta chain was carried out in a study of CD8 T cells in ankylosing spondylitis. Broader study findings: Clones tied to disease were said to be significantly enriched in matched ankylosing spondylitis synovial fluid.

The length of the CDR3 is 17 residues. Unmatched junction bases numbered 8, after V lost 3 bases and J lost 0 bases. This clonotype was counted only a few times. What it binds is not known. Quantitative molecular-barcoded 5'-RACE generated the TCR beta libraries. A single record per CDR3 protein comes from TCRdb applying MiXCR to the 5' RACE reads. The repertoire holds roughly 280,000 distinct CDR3 sequences, with 20% as singletons. Sequenced: blood, either unsorted or a sorted T cell fraction (not recorded which). This receptor was taken from a male donor with ankylosing spondylitis or in good health (not recorded which). The chain couples TRBV12-3 or TRBV12-4 to TRBJ1-2, with 9 bases that match TRBD1. This CDR3 reads CASSFFSTGGTNYGYTF. CDR3 bases: TGTGCCAGCAGTTTTTTTTCGACAGGGGGGACTAACTATGGCTACACCTTC.